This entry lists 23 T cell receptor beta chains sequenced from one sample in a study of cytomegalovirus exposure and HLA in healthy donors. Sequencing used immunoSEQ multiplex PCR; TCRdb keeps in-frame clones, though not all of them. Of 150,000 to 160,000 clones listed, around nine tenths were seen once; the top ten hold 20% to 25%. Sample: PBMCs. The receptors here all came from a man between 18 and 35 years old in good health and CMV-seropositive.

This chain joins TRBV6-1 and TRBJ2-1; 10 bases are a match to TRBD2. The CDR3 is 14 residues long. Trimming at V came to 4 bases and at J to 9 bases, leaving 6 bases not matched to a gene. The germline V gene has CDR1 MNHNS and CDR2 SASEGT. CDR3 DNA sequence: TGTGCCAGCAGTGGTCTAGCGGGAGCGAGTGAGCAGTTCTTC. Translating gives CASSGLAGASEQFF.

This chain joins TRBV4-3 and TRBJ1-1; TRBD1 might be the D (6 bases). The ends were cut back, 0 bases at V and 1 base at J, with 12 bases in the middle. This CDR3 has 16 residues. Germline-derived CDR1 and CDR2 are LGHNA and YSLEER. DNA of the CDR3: TGCGCCAGCAGCCAAGATCCGGGACATGCGAACACTGAAGCTTTCTTT. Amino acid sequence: CASSQDPGHANTEAFF.

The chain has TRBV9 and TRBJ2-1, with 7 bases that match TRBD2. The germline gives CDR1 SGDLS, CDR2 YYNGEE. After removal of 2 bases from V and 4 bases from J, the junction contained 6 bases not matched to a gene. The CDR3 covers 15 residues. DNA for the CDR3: TGTGCCAGCAGCGTTTCGGGAGCGGGGTACAATGAGCAGTTCTTC. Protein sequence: CASSVSGAGYNEQFF.

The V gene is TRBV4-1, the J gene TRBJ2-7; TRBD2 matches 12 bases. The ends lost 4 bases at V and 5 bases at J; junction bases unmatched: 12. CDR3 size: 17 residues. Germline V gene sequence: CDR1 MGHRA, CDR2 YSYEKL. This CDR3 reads CASSPSWASGRVNEQYF. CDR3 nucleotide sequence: TGCGCCAGCAGCCCCTCATGGGCTAGCGGGAGGGTTAACGAGCAGTACTTC.

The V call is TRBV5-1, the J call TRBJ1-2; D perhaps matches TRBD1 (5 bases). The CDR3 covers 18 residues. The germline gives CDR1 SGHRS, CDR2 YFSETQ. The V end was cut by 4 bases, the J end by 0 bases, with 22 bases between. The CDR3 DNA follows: TGCGCCAGCAGCCCCCGCGCTGGGGCAGTGCCTACTAACTATGGCTACACCTTC. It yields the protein CASSPRAGAVPTNYGYTF.

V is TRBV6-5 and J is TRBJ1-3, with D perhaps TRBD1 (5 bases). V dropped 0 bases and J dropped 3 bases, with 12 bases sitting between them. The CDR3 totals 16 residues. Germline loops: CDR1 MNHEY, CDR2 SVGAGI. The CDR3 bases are TGTGCCAGCAGTTACTCGGCGGGGCTCAGTGGAAACACCATATATTTT. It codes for CASSYSAGLSGNTIYF.

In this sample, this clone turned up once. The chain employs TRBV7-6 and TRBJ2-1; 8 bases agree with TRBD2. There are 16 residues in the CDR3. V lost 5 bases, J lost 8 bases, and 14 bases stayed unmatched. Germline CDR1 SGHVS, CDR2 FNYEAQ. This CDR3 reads CASSLQSGSTFDEQFF. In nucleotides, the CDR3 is TGTGCCAGCAGCCTCCAAAGCGGGAGTACCTTCGATGAGCAGTTCTTC.

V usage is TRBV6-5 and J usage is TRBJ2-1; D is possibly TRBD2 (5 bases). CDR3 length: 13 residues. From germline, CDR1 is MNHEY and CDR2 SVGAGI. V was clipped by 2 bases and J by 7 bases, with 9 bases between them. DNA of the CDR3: TGTGCCAGCAGTTACGAGGAGCGGAATGAGCAGTTCTTC. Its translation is CASSYEERNEQFF.

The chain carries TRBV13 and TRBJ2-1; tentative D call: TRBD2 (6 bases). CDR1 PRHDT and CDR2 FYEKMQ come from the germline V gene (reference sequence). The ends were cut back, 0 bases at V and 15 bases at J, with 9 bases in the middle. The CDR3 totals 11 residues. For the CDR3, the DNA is TGTGCCAGCAGCTTAGGACTAGCTCGGTTCTTC. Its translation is CASSLGLARFF.

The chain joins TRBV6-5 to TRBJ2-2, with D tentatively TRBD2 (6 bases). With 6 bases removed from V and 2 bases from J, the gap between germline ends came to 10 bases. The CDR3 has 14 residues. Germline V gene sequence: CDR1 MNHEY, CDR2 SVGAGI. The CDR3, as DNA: TGTGCCAGCAGGGGACTGGCAAACACCGGGGAGCTGTTTTTT. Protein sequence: CASRGLANTGELFF.

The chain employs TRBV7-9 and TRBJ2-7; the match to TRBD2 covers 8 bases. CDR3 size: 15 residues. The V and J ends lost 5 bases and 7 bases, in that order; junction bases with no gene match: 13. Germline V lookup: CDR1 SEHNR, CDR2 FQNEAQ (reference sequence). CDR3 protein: CASSPPGLGHEEQYF. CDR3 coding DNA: TGTGCCAGCAGCCCGCCGGGACTAGGCCACGAGGAGCAGTACTTC.

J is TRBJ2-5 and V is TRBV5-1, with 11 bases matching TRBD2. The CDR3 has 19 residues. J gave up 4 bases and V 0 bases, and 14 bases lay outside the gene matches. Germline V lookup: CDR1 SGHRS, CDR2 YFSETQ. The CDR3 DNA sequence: TGCGCCAGCAGCTTGGGCGAACTAGCGGGGGTGGGGCTACGAGAGACCCAGTACTTC. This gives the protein CASSLGELAGVGLRETQYF.

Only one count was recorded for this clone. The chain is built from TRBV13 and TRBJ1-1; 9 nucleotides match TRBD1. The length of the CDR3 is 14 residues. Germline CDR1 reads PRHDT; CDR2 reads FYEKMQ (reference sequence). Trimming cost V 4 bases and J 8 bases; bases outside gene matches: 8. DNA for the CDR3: TGTGCCAGCAGCTCGACAGGGGGAGCTCCCGAAGCTTTCTTT. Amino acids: CASSSTGGAPEAFF.

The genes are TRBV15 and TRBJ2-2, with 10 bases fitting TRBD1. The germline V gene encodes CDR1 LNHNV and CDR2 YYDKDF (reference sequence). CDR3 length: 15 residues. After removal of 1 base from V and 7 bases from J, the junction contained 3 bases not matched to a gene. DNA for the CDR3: TGTGCCACCAGCAGAGGACAGGGGGCGTTCGGGGAGCTGTTTTTT. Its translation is CATSRGQGAFGELFF.

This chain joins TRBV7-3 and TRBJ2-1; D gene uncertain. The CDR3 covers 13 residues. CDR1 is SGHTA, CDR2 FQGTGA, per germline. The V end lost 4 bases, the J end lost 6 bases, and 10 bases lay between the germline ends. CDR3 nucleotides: TGTGCCAGCAGCTCCCCTTTCTCCAATGAGCAGTTCTTC. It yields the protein CASSSPFSNEQFF.

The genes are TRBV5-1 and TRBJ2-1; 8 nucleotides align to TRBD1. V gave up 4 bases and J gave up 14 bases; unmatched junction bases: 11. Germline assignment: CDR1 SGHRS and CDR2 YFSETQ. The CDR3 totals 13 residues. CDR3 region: CASSDPDTDREFF. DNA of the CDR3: TGCGCCAGCAGCGATCCTGACACGGACAGGGAGTTCTTC.

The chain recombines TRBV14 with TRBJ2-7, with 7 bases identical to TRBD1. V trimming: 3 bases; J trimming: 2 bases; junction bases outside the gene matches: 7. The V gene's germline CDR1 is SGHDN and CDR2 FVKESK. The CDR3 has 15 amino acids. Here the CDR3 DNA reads TGTGCCAGCAGCCACCGACAGGGACGAACCTACGAGCAGTACTTC. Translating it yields CASSHRQGRTYEQYF.

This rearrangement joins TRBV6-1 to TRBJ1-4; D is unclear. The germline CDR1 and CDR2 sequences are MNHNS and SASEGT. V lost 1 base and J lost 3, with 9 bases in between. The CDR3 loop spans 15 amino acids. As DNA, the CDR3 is TGTGCCAGCAGTGAAGGGCCGCTGGCTAATGAAAAACTGTTTTTT. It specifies CASSEGPLANEKLFF.

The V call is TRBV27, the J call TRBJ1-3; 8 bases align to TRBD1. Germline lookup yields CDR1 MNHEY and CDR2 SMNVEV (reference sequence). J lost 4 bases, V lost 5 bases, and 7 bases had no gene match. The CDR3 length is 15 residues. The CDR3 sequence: CASSPDRAGGNTIYF. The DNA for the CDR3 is TGTGCCAGCAGTCCGGACAGGGCTGGAGGAAACACCATATATTTT.

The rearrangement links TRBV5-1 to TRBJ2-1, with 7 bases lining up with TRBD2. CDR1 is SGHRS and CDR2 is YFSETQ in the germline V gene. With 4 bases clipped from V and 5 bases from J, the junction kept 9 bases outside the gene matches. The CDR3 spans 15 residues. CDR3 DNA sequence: TGCGCCAGCAGCGATGGGGCTGGGGGGGACAATGAGCAGTTCTTC. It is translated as CASSDGAGGDNEQFF.

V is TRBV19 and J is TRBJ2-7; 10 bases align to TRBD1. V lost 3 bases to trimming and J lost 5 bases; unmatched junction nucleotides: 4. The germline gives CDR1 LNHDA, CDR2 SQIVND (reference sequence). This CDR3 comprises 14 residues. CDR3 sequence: CASSMGDRGHEQYF. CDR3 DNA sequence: TGTGCCAGTAGTATGGGGGACAGGGGCCACGAGCAGTACTTC.

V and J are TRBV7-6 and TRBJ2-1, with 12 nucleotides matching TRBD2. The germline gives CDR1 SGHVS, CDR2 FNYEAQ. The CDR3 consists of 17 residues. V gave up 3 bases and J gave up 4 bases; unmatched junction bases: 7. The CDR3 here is CASSFGASGGEYNEQFF. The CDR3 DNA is TGTGCCAGCAGCTTTGGGGCTAGCGGGGGGGAATACAATGAGCAGTTCTTC.

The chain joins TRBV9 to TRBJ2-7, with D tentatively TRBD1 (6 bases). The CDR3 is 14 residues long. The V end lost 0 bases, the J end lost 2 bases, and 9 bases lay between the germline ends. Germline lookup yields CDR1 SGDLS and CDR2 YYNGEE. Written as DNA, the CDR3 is TGTGCCAGCAGCGTAGTGGACAGCCCCTACGAGCAGTACTTC. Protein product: CASSVVDSPYEQYF.